The source of this TCR beta chain is a study of cytomegalovirus exposure and HLA in healthy donors. V lost 4 bases, J lost 7 bases, and 17 bases lay in between. This CDR3 is 15 amino acids long. CDR1 and CDR2 from the germline V gene are LNHNV and YYDKDF (reference sequence). This clone was counted a single time. The antigen is unknown. Findings and caveats of the study: Later analysis associated a missense DCLRE1C variant with TCR beta V- and J-gene trimming. Most TCR beta V segments were productive about 87% or about 30% of the time in an earlier analysis. Available immune exposure information was restricted to CMV serostatus only.

Vbeta (60) and Jbeta (13) primers were used in the PCR. Clones were read by immunoSEQ multiplex PCR, and TCRdb kept only the in-frame ones, dropping some. The sample records about 96,000 clones, 60% to 75% being singletons. The specimen was PBMCs. The V gene is TRBV15, the J gene TRBJ1-5; D is perhaps TRBD1 (6 bases). The receptor was derived from a female donor in good health and CMV-seropositive. The chain's CDR3 is CATSTKGGGRQPQHF. CDR3 nucleotide sequence: TGTGCCACCAGCACAAAAGGGGGGGGGAGGCAGCCCCAGCATTTT.